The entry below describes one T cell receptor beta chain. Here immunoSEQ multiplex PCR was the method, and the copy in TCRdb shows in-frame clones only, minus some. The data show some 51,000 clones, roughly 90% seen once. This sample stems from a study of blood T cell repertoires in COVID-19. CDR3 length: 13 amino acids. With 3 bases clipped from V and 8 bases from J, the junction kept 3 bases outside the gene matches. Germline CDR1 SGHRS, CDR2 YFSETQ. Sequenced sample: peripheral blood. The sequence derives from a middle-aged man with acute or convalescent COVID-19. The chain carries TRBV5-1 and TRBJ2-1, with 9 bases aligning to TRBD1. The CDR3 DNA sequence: TGCGCCAGCAGCTGGGACAGGGAGTATGAGCAGTTCTTC. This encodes CASSWDREYEQFF.